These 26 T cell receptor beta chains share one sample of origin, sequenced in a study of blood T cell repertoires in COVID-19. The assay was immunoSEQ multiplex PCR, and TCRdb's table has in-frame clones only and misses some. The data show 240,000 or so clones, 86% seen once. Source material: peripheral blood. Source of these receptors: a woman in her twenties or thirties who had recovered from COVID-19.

The CDR3 region is CASSKTSGGPGETQYF. CDR3 coding DNA: TGCGCCAGCAGCAAGACTAGCGGGGGGCCCGGGGAGACCCAGTACTTC. The V call is TRBV5-1, the J call TRBJ2-5; 13 nucleotides match TRBD2. The V gene end was trimmed by 4 bases and the J gene end by 5 bases; junction bases not matched to a gene: 8. Germline V gene data show CDR1 as SGHRS and CDR2 as YFSETQ. The CDR3 runs 16 residues.

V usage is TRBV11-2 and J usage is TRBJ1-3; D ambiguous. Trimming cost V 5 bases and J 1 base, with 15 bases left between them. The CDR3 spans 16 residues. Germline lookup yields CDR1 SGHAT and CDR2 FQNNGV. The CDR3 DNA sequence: TGTGCCAGCAGCCCCCTACGTGGGCCTTCTGGAAACACCATATATTTT. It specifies CASSPLRGPSGNTIYF.

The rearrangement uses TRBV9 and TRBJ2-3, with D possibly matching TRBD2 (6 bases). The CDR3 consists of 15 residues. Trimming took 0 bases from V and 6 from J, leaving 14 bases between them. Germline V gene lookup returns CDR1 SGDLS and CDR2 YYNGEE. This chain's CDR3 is CASSVVGGDGDTQYF. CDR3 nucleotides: TGTGCCAGCAGCGTAGTTGGAGGGGACGGCGATACGCAGTATTTT.

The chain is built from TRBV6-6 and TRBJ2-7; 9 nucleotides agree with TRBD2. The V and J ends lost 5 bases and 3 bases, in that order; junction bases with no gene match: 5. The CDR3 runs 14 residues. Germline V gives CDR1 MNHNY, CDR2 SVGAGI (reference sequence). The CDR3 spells CASSTTSGGYEQYF. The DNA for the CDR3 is TGTGCCAGCAGTACGACTAGCGGCGGCTACGAGCAGTACTTC.

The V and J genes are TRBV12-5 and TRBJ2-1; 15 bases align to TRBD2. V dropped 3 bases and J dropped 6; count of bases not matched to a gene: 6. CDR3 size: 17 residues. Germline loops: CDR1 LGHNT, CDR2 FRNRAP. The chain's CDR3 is CASGFGLAGGPGNEQFF. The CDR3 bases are TGTGCTAGTGGTTTCGGACTAGCGGGGGGGCCTGGCAATGAGCAGTTCTTC.

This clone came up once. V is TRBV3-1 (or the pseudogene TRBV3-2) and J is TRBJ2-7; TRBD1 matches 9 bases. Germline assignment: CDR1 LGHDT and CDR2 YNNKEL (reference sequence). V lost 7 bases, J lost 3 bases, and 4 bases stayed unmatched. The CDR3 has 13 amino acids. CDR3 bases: TGTGCCAGCACCCCGGGACAGGGCTACGAGCAGTACTTC. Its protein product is CASTPGQGYEQYF.

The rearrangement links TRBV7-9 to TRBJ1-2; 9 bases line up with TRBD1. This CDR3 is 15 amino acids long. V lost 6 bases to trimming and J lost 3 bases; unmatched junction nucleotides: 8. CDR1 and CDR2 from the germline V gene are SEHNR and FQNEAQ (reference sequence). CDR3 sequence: CASSSGDRGYYGYTF. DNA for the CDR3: TGTGCCAGCAGTTCGGGCGACAGGGGGTACTATGGCTACACCTTC.

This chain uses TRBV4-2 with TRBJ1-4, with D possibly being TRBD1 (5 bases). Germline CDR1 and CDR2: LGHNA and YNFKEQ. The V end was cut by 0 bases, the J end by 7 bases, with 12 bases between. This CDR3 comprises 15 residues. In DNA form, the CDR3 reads TGTGCCAGCAGCCAAGAAGGCCAGGGCGGTGAAAAACTGTTTTTT. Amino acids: CASSQEGQGGEKLFF.

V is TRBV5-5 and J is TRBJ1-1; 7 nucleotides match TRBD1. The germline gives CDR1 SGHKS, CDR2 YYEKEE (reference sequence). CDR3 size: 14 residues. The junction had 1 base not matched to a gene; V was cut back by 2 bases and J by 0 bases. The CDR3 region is CASSFGTVNTEAFF. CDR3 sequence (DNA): TGTGCCAGCAGCTTTGGGACAGTGAACACTGAAGCTTTCTTT.

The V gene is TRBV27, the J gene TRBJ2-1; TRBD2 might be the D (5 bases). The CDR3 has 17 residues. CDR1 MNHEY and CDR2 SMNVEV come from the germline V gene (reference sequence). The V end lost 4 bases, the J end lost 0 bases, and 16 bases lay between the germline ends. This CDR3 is CASSSPIAPSSYNEQFF. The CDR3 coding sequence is TGTGCCAGCAGTTCCCCAATAGCGCCTAGCTCCTACAATGAGCAGTTCTTC.

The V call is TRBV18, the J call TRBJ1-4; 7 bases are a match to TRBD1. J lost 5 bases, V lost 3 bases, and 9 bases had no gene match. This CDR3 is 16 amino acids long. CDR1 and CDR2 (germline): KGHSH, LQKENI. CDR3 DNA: TGTGCCAGCTCACCCCTAGAGGGACAGCTAAATGAAAAACTGTTTTTT. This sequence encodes CASSPLEGQLNEKLFF.

The CDR3 DNA follows: TGTGCCAGCAGTTTAGGTGGACATACCAATTACGAGCAGTACTTC. It is translated as CASSLGGHTNYEQYF. The rearrangement joins TRBV27 to TRBJ2-7, with D possibly being TRBD1 (5 bases). Germline V gives CDR1 MNHEY, CDR2 SMNVEV (reference sequence). There are 15 residues in the CDR3. Trimming shortened V by 2 bases and J by 4 bases, and 15 bases separated the two germline ends.

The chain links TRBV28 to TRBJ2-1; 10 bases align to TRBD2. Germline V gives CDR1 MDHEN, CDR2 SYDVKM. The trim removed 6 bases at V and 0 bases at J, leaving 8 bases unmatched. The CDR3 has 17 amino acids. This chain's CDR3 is CASRSGGGSSSYNEQFF. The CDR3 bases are TGTGCCAGCAGGAGCGGGGGGGGGTCAAGCTCCTACAATGAGCAGTTCTTC.

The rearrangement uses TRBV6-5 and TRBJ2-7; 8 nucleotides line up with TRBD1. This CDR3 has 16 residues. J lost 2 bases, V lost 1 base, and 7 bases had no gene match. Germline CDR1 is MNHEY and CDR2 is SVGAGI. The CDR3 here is CASSYYGQGLAYEQYF. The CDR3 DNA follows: TGTGCCAGCAGTTACTACGGACAGGGTTTGGCCTACGAGCAGTACTTC.

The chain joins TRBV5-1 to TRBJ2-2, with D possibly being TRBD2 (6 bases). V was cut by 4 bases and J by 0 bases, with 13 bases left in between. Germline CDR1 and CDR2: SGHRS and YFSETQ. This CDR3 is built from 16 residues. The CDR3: CASSPEGLANTGELFF. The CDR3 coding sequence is TGCGCCAGCAGCCCGGAGGGACTCGCGAACACCGGGGAGCTGTTTTTT.

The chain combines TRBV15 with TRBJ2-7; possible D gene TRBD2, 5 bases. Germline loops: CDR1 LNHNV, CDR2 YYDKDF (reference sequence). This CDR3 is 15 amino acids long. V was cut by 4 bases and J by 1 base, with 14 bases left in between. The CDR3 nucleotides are TGTGCCACCAGCAATATGGCGTCGGGGTCCTACGAGCAGTACTTC. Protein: CATSNMASGSYEQYF.

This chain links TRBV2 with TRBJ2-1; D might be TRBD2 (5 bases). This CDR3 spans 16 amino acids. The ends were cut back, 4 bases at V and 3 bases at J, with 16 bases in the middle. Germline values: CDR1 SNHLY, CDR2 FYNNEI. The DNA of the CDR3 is TGTGCCAGCAGTGGGTCAGCGGCGACTTACTACAATGAGCAGTTCTTC. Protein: CASSGSAATYYNEQFF.

Here the CDR3 reads CASSPETGGNEQFF. CDR3 nucleotides: TGTGCCAGCTCACCAGAGACAGGCGGAAATGAGCAGTTCTTC. The chain carries TRBV18 and TRBJ2-1; D may be TRBD1 (6 bases). Germline V gene sequence: CDR1 KGHSH, CDR2 LQKENI. The CDR3 has 14 amino acids. Trimming pared 2 bases from V and 7 bases from J, leaving 12 bases between.

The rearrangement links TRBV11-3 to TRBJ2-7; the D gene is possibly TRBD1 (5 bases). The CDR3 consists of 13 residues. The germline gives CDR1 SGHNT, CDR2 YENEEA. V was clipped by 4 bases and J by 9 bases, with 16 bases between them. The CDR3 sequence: CASSWVQGIAQYF. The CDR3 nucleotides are TGTGCCAGCAGCTGGGTCCAGGGCATCGCGCAGTACTTC.

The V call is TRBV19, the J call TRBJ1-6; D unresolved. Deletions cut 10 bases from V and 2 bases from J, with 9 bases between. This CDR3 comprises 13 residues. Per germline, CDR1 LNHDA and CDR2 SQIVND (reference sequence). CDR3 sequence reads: CATSGTYNSPLHF. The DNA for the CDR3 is TGTGCCACCTCGGGGACCTATAATTCACCCCTCCACTTT.

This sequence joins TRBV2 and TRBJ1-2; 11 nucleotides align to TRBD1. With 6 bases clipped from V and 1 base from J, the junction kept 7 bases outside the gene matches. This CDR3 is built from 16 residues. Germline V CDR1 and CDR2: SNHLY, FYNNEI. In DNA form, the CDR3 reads TGTGCCAGCAGGGACCGGGGACAGGGGGTTAACTATGGCTACACCTTC. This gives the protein CASRDRGQGVNYGYTF.

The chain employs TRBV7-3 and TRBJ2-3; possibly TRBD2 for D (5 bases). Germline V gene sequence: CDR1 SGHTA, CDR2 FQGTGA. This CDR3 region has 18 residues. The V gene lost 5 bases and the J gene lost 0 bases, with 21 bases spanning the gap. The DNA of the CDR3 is TGTGCCAGCAGCCAGCTTGGGTACCGGGCGGGTAGCACAGATACGCAGTATTTT. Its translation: CASSQLGYRAGSTDTQYF.

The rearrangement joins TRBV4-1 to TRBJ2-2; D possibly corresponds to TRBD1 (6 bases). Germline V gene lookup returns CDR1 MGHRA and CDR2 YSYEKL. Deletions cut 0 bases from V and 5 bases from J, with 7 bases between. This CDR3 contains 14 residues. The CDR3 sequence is CASSQETGTGELFF. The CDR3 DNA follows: TGCGCCAGCAGCCAAGAAACAGGGACCGGGGAGCTGTTTTTT.

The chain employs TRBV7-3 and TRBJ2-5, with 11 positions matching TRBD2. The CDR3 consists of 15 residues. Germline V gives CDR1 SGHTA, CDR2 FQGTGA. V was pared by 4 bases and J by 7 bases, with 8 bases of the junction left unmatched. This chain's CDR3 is CASSSSGGQDGTQYF. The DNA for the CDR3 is TGTGCCAGCAGCTCTAGCGGGGGGCAGGACGGGACCCAGTACTTC.

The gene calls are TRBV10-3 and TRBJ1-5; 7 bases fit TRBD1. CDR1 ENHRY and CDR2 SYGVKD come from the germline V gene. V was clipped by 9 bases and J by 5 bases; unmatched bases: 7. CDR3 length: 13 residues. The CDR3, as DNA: TGTGCCATTTTTTCTCAGGGGGATCAGCCCCAGCATTTT. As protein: CAIFSQGDQPQHF.

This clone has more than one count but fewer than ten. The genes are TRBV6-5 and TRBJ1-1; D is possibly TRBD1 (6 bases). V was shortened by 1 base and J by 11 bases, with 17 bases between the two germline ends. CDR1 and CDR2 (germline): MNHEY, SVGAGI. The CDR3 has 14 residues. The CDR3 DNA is TGTGCCAGCAGTTACTATCCAGGGGAGGGTGGGGCTTTCTTT. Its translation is CASSYYPGEGGAFF.